Listed below are T cell receptor beta chains from one sample, sequenced in a study of blood T cell repertoires in COVID-19. Generated by immunoSEQ multiplex PCR, the TCRdb table keeps only in-frame clones and is missing some. The sample yields hundreds of thousands of clones, about 83% seen once. What was sequenced was peripheral blood. These receptors came from a woman in her thirties or forties with active or convalescent COVID-19. CDR3s include the opening cysteine and the closing phenylalanine or tryptophan. The D gene is left open where the match is weak. Some rows mark clone size as missing; the rest say once, few, many or name a class of expanded clone.

v_gene	j_gene	abundance	d_gene	CDR3aa	CDR3nt
TRBV18	TRBJ1-5	-	-	CASSPATDYQPQHF	TGTGCCAGCTCACCAGCGACAGACTATCAGCCCCAGCATTTT
TRBV19	TRBJ1-1	-	-	CASQTGGEAFF	TGTGCCAGCCAAACGGGGGGTGAAGCTTTCTTT
TRBV4-2	TRBJ2-2	once	TRBD2	CASSPRGAGELFF	TGTGCCAGCAGTCCCCGGGGGGCCGGGGAGCTGTTTTTT
TRBV7-9	TRBJ1-1	-	-	CASSFGQGMYTEAFF	TGTGCCAGCAGCTTCGGGCAGGGGATGTACACTGAAGCTTTCTTT
TRBV7-3	TRBJ1-2	-	-	CASSLTGSSVGYGYTF	TGTGCCAGCAGCTTAACGGGCTCCTCTGTCGGCTATGGCTACACCTTC
TRBV19	TRBJ2-1	few	-	CASSISLPNEQFF	TGTGCCAGTAGTATTTCACTACCGAATGAGCAGTTCTTC
TRBV14	TRBJ1-4	-	TRBD1	CASSHQQGANEKLFF	TGTGCCAGCAGCCACCAACAGGGGGCAAATGAAAAACTGTTTTTT
TRBV24-1	TRBJ2-1	-	TRBD1	CATRRQGNDNEQFF	TGTGCCACCAGAAGACAGGGTAACGACAATGAGCAGTTCTTC
TRBV5-4	TRBJ1-2	once	TRBD1	CASSSGTGEDYGYTF	TGTGCCAGCAGCTCCGGGACAGGGGAGGACTATGGCTACACCTTC
TRBV7-6	TRBJ2-2	once	-	CALPYGGELFF	TGTGCCTTGCCCTACGGCGGGGAGCTGTTTTTT
TRBV3-1/TRBV3-2	TRBJ2-1	-	TRBD2	CASSTSGRDNEQFF	TGTGCCAGCAGTACTAGCGGGAGAGACAATGAGCAGTTCTTC
TRBV10-3	TRBJ1-5	-	-	CAISDRGSNQPQHF	TGTGCCATCAGTGACAGGGGTAGCAATCAGCCCCAGCATTTT
TRBV27	TRBJ1-2	-	TRBD1	CASRLQGAQGYTF	TGTGCCAGCAGATTACAGGGGGCTCAGGGCTACACCTTC
TRBV19	TRBJ1-6	-	-	CASQDRTYNSPLHF	TGTGCCAGCCAAGACAGAACATATAATTCACCCCTCCACTTT
TRBV28	TRBJ2-7	few	-	CASSLSAGGYEQYF	TGTGCCAGCAGTTTATCGGCCGGGGGCTACGAGCAGTACTTC
TRBV2	TRBJ2-5	-	TRBD1	CASSERGRGETQYF	TGTGCCAGCAGTGAAAGGGGGCGCGGAGAGACCCAGTACTTC
TRBV5-6	TRBJ1-2	-	TRBD1	CASSSLFGQGPYGYTF	TGTGCCAGCAGCTCACTCTTTGGACAGGGACCCTATGGCTACACCTTC
TRBV18	TRBJ2-2	-	-	CASSSGLNTGELFF	TGTGCCAGCTCAAGCGGCCTGAACACCGGGGAGCTGTTTTTT
TRBV5-5	TRBJ2-2	-	TRBD2	CASSSREFAGELFF	TGTGCCAGCAGCTCGCGGGAGTTCGCCGGGGAGCTGTTTTTT
TRBV9	TRBJ1-6	-	-	CASSDQDRSSNNSPLHF	TGTGCCAGCAGCGACCAGGACAGATCCTCAAATAATTCACCCCTCCACTTT
TRBV6-1	TRBJ2-2	-	TRBD2	CASSGPTSPQLTGELFF	TGTGCCAGCAGTGGCCCGACTAGCCCACAGTTGACCGGGGAGCTGTTTTTT
TRBV6-5	TRBJ1-4	-	TRBD1	CASRPGQGNEKLFF	TGTGCCAGCAGACCGGGACAGGGGAATGAAAAACTGTTTTTT
TRBV7-9	TRBJ1-2	-	-	CASSLVTQSGGYTF	TGTGCCAGCAGCTTAGTCACGCAATCGGGTGGCTACACCTTC
TRBV12-3/TRBV12-4	TRBJ2-7	-	-	CASSFNYEQYF	TGTGCCAGCAGTTTCAACTACGAGCAGTACTTC